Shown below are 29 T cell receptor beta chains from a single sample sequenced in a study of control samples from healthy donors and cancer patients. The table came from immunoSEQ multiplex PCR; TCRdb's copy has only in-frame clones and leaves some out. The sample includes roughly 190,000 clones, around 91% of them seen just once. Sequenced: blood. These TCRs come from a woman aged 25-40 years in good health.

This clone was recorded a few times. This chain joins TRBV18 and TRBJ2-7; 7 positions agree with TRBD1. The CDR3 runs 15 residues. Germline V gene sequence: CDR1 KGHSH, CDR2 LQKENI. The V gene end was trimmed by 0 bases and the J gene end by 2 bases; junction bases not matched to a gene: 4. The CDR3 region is CASSPPTGQTYEQYF. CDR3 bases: TGTGCCAGCTCACCACCGACAGGGCAAACCTACGAGCAGTACTTC. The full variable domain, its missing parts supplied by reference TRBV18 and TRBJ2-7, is NAGVMQNPRHLVRRRGQEARLRCSPMKGHSHVYWYRQLPEEGLKFMVYLQKENIIDESGMPKERFSAEFPKEGPSILRIQQVVRGDSAAYFCASSPPTGQTYEQYFGPGTRLTVT.

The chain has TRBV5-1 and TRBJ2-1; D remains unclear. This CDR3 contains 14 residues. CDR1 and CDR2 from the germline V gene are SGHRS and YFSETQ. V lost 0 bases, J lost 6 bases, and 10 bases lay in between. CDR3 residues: CASSLGDNRNEQFF. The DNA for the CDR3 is TGCGCCAGCAGCTTGGGTGACAACCGCAATGAGCAGTTCTTC.

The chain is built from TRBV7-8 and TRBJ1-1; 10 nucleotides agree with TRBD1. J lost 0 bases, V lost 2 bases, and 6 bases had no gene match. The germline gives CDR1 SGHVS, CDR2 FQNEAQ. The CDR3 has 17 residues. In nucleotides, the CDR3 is TGTGCCAGCAGCTTACGGGGACAGGGGCCATTGAACACTGAAGCTTTCTTT. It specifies CASSLRGQGPLNTEAFF.

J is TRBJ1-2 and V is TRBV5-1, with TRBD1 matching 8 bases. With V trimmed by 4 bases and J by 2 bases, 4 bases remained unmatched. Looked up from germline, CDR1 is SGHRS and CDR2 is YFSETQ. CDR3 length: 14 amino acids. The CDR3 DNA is TGCGCCAGCAGCCCCTGGACAGGGAACTATGGCTACACCTTC. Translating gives CASSPWTGNYGYTF. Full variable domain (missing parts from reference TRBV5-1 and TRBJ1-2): KAGVTQTPRYLIKTRGQQVTLSCSPISGHRSVSWYQQTPGQGLQFLFEYFSETQRNKGNFPGRFSGRQFSNSRSEMNVSTLELGDSALYLCASSPWTGNYGYTFGSGTRLTVV.

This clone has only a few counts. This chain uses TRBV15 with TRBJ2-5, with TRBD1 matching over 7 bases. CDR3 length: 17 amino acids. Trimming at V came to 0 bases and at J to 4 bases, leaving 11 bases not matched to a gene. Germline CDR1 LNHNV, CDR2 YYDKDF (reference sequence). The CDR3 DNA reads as TGTGCCACCAGCAGAGATCGAGGCAGGGGGTTCGCAGAGACCCAGTACTTC. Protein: CATSRDRGRGFAETQYF. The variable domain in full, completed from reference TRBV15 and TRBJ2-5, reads DAMVIQNPRYQVTQFGKPVTLSCSQTLNHNVMYWYQQKSSQAPKLLFHYYDKDFNNEADTPDNFQSRRPNTSFCFLDIRSPGLGDTAMYLCATSRDRGRGFAETQYFGPGTRLLVL.

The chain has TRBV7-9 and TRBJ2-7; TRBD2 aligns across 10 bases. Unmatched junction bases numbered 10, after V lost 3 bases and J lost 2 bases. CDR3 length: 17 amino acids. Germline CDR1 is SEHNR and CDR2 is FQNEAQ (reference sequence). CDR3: CASSFRLAGGGTYEQYF. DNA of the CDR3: TGTGCCAGCAGCTTCCGACTAGCGGGTGGGGGCACCTACGAGCAGTACTTC. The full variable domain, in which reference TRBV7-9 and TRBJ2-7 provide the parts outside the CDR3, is DTGVSQNPRHKITKRGQNVTFRCDPISEHNRLYWYRQTLGQGPEFLTYFQNEAQLEKSRLLSDRFSAERPKGSFSTLEIQRTEQGDSAMYLCASSFRLAGGGTYEQYFGPGTRLTVT.

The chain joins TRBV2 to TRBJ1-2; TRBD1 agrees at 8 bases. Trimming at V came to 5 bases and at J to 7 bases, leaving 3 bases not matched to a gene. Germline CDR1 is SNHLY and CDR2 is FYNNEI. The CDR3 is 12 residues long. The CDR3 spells CASSRQGPGYTF. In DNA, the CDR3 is TGTGCCAGCAGTCGACAGGGGCCTGGCTACACCTTC.

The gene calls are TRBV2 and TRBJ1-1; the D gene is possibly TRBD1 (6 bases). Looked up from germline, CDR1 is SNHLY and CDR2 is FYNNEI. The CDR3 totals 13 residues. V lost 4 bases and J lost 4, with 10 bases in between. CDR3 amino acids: CASSGTGRTEAFF. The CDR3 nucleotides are TGTGCCAGCAGTGGAACAGGGCGCACTGAAGCTTTCTTT. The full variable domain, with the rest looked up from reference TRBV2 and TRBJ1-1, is EPEVTQTPSHQVTQMGQEVILRCVPISNHLYFYWYRQILGQKVEFLVSFYNNEISEKSEIFDDQFSVERPDGSNFTLKIRSTKLEDSAMYFCASSGTGRTEAFFGQGTRLTVV.

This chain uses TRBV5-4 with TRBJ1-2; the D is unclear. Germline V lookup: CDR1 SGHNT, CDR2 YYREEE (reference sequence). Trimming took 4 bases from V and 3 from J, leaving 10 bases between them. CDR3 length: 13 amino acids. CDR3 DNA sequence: TGTGCCAGCAGCCCGGACGGAGACTATGGCTACACCTTC. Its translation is CASSPDGDYGYTF.

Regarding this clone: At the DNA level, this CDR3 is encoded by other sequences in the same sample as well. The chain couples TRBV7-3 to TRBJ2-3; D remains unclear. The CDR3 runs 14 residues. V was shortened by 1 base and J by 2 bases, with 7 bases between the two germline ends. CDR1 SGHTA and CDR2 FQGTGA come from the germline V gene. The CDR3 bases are TGTGCCAGCAGCTTAATAGCTGTCACAGATACGCAGTATTTT. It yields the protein CASSLIAVTDTQYF.

The CDR3 loop is CASSEPGRGTKNIQYF. The CDR3 coding sequence is TGTGCCAGCAGTGAACCCGGCAGGGGGACCAAAAACATTCAGTACTTC. This rearrangement joins TRBV2 to TRBJ2-4; 7 bases are shared with TRBD1. J gave up 2 bases and V 2 bases, and 6 bases lay outside the gene matches. The germline V gene encodes CDR1 SNHLY and CDR2 FYNNEI. CDR3 length equals 16 residues.

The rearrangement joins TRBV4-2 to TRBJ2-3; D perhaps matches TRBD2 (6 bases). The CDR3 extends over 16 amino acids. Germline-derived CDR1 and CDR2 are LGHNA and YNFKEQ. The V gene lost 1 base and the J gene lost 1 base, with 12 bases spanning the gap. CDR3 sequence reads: CASSQVSPSGTDTQYF. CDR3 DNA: TGTGCCAGCAGCCAAGTCTCACCTAGCGGCACAGATACGCAGTATTTT.

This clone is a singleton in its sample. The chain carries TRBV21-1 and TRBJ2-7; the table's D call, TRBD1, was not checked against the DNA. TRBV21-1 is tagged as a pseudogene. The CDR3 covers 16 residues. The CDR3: CASSKVGDRGVYEQYF. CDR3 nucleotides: TGTGCCAGCAGCAAAGTGGGGGACAGGGGGGTCTACGAGCAGTACTTC.

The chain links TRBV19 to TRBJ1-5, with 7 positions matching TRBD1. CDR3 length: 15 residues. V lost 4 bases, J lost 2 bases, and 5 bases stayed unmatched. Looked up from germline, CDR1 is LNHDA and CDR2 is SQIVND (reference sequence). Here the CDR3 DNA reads TGTGCCAGTAGTACCCCTACAGGGGGCAATCAGCCCCAGCATTTT. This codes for CASSTPTGGNQPQHF.

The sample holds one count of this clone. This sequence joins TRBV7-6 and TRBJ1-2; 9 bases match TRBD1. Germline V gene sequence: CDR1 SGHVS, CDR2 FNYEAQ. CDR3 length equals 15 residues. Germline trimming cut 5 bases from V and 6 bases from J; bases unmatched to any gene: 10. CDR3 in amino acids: CASSVTPGQGNGYTF. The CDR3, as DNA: TGTGCCAGCAGCGTCACCCCTGGACAGGGGAATGGCTACACCTTC.

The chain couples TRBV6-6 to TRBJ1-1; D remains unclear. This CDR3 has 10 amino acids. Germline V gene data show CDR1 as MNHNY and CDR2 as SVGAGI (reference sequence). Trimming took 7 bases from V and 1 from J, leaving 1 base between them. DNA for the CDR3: TGTGCCAGCAAGAACACTGAAGCTTTCTTT. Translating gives CASKNTEAFF.

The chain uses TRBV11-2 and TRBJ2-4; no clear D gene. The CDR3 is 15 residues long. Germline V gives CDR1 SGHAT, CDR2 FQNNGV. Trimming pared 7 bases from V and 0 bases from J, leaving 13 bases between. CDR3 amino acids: CASNDLRLAKNIQYF. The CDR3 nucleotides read TGTGCCAGCAACGACCTGCGACTAGCCAAAAACATTCAGTACTTC.

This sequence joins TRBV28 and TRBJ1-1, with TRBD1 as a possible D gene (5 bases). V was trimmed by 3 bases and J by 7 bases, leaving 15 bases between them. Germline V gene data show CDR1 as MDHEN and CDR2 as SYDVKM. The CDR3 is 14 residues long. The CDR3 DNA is TGTGCCAGCAGTTTTGGGGGGGGAAGGAGTGAAGCTTTCTTT. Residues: CASSFGGGRSEAFF.

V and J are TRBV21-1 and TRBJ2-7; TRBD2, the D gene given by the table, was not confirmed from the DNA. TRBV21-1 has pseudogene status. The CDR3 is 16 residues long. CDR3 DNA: TGTGCCAGCAGCAAAGAGGCTAGCGGGAGCTCCTACGAGCAGTACTTC. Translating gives CASSKEASGSSYEQYF.

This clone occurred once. Written as DNA, the CDR3 is TGTGCCACCAGTGATAGGGGGGGGGCGGCAGATACGCAGTATTTT. Amino acid sequence: CATSDRGGAADTQYF. V gene TRBV24-1 combines with J gene TRBJ2-3; D is possibly TRBD2 (7 bases). V was trimmed by 3 bases and J by 4 bases, leaving 13 bases between them. This CDR3 comprises 15 residues. The germline V gene encodes CDR1 KGHDR and CDR2 SFDVKD.

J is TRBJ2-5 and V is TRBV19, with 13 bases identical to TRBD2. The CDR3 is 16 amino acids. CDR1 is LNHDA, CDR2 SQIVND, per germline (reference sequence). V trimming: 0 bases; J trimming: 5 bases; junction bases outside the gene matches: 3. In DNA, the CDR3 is TGTGCCAGTAGTATAGATCGACTAGCGGGAGGTGAGACCCAGTACTTC. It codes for CASSIDRLAGGETQYF.

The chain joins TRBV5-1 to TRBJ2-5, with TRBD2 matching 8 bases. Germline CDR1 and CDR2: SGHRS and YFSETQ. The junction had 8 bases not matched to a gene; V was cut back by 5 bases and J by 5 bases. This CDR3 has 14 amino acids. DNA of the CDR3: TGCGCCAGCAGTCGAGCGGGGGAGAGGGAGACCCAGTACTTC. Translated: CASSRAGERETQYF.

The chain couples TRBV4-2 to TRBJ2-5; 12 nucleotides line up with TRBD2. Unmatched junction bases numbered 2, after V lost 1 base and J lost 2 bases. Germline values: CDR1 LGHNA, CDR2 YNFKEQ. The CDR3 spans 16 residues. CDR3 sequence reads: CASSQGTSGAQETQYF. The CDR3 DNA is TGTGCCAGCAGCCAAGGGACTAGCGGGGCTCAAGAGACCCAGTACTTC.

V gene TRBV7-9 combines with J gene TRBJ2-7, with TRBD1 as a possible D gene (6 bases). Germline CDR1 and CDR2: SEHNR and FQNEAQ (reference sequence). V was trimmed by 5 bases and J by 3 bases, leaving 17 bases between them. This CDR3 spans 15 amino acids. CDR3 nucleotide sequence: TGTGCCAGCAGCCAAACAGGGACGAGGGACTACGAGCAGTACTTC. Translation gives CASSQTGTRDYEQYF.

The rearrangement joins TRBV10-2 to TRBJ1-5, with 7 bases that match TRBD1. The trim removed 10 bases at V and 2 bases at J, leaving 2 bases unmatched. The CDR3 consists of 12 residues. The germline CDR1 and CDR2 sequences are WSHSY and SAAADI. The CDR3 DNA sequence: TGCGCCACCGGGACAGGCAATCAGCCCCAGCATTTT. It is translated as CATGTGNQPQHF.

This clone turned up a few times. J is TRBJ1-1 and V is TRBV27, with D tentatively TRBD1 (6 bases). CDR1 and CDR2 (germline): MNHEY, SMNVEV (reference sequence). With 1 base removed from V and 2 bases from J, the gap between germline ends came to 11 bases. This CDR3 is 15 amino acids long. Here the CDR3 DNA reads TGTGCCAGCAGTTTATTTGGGGGGCCTAACACTGAAGCTTTCTTT. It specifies CASSLFGGPNTEAFF.

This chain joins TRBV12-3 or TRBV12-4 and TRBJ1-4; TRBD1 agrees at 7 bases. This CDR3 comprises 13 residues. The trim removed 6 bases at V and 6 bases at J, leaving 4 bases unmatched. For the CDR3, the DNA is TGTGCCAGCAGGGCCGGGACAGATGAAAAACTGTTTTTT. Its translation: CASRAGTDEKLFF.

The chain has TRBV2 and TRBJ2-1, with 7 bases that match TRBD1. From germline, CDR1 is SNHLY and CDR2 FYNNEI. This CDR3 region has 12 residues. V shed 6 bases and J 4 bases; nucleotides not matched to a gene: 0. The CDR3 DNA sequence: TGTGCCAGCAGGGGACAGTACAATGAGCAGTTCTTC. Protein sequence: CASRGQYNEQFF.

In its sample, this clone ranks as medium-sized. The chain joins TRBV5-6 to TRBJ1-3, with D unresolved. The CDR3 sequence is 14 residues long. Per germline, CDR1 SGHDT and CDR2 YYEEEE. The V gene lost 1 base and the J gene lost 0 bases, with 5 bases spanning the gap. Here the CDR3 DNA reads TGTGCCAGCAGCTTGATCTTCTCTGGAAACACCATATATTTT. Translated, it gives CASSLIFSGNTIYF.